Sequencing of this T cell receptor (beta chain) was carried out in a study of blood T cell repertoires in COVID-19. The overall study: Samples representing acute and convalescent COVID-19 were sourced from the United States, Italy and Spain. In each case, the material was cDNA or gDNA derived from T cells, B-cell-depleted T cells, or PBMCs.

As originally analysed: Estimates of nucleated cell counts were drawn from the amplification of reference gene primers. The assay was immunoSEQ multiplex PCR, and TCRdb's table has in-frame clones only and misses some. V and J calls plus clone size are reproduced from that table; the DNA served to infer D and trimming. The table lists 100,000 to 140,000 clones, around 89% of them singletons. This clone was recorded once. CDR1 is MNHNS and CDR2 is SASEGT in the germline V gene. The V gene end was trimmed by 1 base and the J gene end by 8 bases; junction bases not matched to a gene: 4. This CDR3 spans 15 amino acids.

The rearrangement joins TRBV6-1 to TRBJ2-1; 11 bases match TRBD2. The clonotype was recovered from a man in his fifties or sixties with active or convalescent COVID-19. The source material was peripheral blood. DNA for the CDR3: TGTGCCAGCAGTGAAGAACTAGCGGGAGCCTATGAGCAGTTCTTC. Protein sequence: CASSEELAGAYEQFF.